The 30 T cell receptor beta chains given below trace back to one sample, sequenced in a study of blood T cell repertoires in COVID-19. TCRdb's copy holds only in-frame clones and misses some; the assay was immunoSEQ multiplex PCR. The sample contains some 330,000 clones, around 90% of which appear only once. The sample taken for sequencing was PBMCs or T cells enriched from blood (not recorded which). Every receptor here comes from a man aged 25 to 40 who had recovered from COVID-19.

This clone was recorded a few times. The gene calls are TRBV2 and TRBJ1-6; possible D gene TRBD1, 6 bases. Germline CDR1 reads SNHLY; CDR2 reads FYNNEI. This CDR3 has 12 amino acids. Trimming stripped 7 bases from V and 10 bases from J, with 11 bases between. CDR3 amino acids: CASNRDTSPLHF. The DNA of the CDR3 is TGTGCCAGCAACAGGGACACCTCACCCCTCCACTTT.

This chain connects TRBV10-1 to TRBJ2-1, with D tentatively TRBD2 (6 bases). V gave up 6 bases and J gave up 8 bases, with 11 bases separating them. The CDR3 extends over 12 amino acids. CDR1 and CDR2 from the germline V gene are WNHNN and SYGVQD (reference sequence). The CDR3 nucleotides are TGCGCCAGCAGGGGGGGTTCCTATGAGCAGTTCTTC. Its protein product is CASRGGSYEQFF.

This sequence joins TRBV5-6 and TRBJ1-6; D uncertain. V lost 1 base to trimming and J lost 3 bases, with 14 bases between them. Germline CDR1 reads SGHDT; CDR2 reads YYEEEE. The CDR3 sequence is 17 residues long. As DNA, the CDR3 is TGTGCCAGCAGCTTGCTCGCATATCGGGGCTATAATTCACCCCTCCACTTT. Translation gives CASSLLAYRGYNSPLHF. Full variable domain (rest looked up from reference TRBV5-6 and TRBJ1-6): DAGVTQSPTHLIKTRGQQVTLRCSPKSGHDTVSWYQQALGQGPQFIFQYYEEEERQRGNFPDRFSGHQFPNYSSELNVNALLLGDSALYLCASSLLAYRGYNSPLHFGNGTRLTVT.

This clone was detected once. CDR3 residues: CASNRVVLAKNIQYF. DNA of the CDR3: TGCGCCAGCAACAGGGTAGTGCTAGCCAAAAACATTCAGTACTTC. This chain connects TRBV10-1 to TRBJ2-4, with a possible D match to TRBD1 (6 bases). The germline V gene has CDR1 WNHNN and CDR2 SYGVQD (reference sequence). The CDR3 is 15 amino acids. Deletions cut 7 bases from V and 0 bases from J, with 13 bases between.

V usage is TRBV5-5 and J usage is TRBJ2-7; 9 bases line up with TRBD1. The germline gives CDR1 SGHKS, CDR2 YYEKEE (reference sequence). The V gene end was trimmed by 4 bases and the J gene end by 6 bases; junction bases not matched to a gene: 20. The CDR3 loop spans 18 amino acids. The CDR3: CASSLLPPGQGMWGEQYF. CDR3 DNA: TGTGCCAGCAGCCTACTACCGCCGGGACAGGGTATGTGGGGCGAGCAGTACTTC.

The genes are TRBV28 and TRBJ1-6; TRBD1 matches at 9 bases. Germline V gene data show CDR1 as MDHEN and CDR2 as SYDVKM. The CDR3 runs to 14 residues. V shed 2 bases and J 10 bases; nucleotides not matched to a gene: 3. The CDR3 nucleotides are TGTGCCAGCAGTTTAGGGACAGGGCAGTCACCCCTCCACTTT. Translating it yields CASSLGTGQSPLHF.

This clone was recorded a few times. The chain employs TRBV10-3 and TRBJ1-2; D is possibly TRBD1 (5 bases). From germline, CDR1 is ENHRY and CDR2 SYGVKD. Between the trimmed V and J ends, which lost 7 bases and 8 bases, there was a span of 17 bases. The CDR3 spans 13 residues. The DNA for the CDR3 is TGTGCCATCACCCCGGGCCAGCGGGGGGGCTACACCTTC. Its translation: CAITPGQRGGYTF.

This clone was counted once. The chain carries TRBV7-9 and TRBJ1-2; 7 nucleotides line up with TRBD1. V shed 2 bases, J shed 6 bases, and the junction held 9 bases outside the gene matches. The CDR3 spans 15 residues. The germline V gene encodes CDR1 SEHNR and CDR2 FQNEAQ (reference sequence). CDR3 bases: TGTGCCAGCAGCTTAAACCGGCGGGACAGCAATGGCTACACCTTC. It encodes CASSLNRRDSNGYTF.

The V gene is TRBV7-3, the J gene TRBJ1-4; D might be TRBD1 (5 bases). V gave up 3 bases and J gave up 4 bases, with 6 bases separating them. The CDR3 has 13 residues. Germline loops: CDR1 SGHTA, CDR2 FQGTGA. The CDR3 DNA reads as TGTGCCAGCAGCTTGACAGTTAATGAAAAACTGTTTTTT. Amino acids: CASSLTVNEKLFF.

This clone appeared once. The chain combines TRBV15 with TRBJ1-3; perhaps TRBD1 as D (5 bases). V was shortened by 2 bases and J by 7 bases, with 15 bases between the two germline ends. CDR1 is LNHNV and CDR2 is YYDKDF in the germline V gene (reference sequence). The CDR3 is made up of 15 amino acids. The CDR3 here is CATSRSREDRNTIYF. The CDR3 DNA is TGTGCCACCAGCAGAAGCAGGGAAGATCGTAACACCATATATTTT.

This clone was seen a single time. This sequence joins TRBV10-3 and TRBJ2-7; 8 nucleotides align to TRBD1. Germline CDR1 and CDR2: ENHRY and SYGVKD. Losses at the gene ends were 4 bases for V and 2 bases for J; bases not matched to a gene: 7. This CDR3 is 15 amino acids long. Here the CDR3 reads CAISGGSDRAYEQYF. CDR3 nucleotides: TGTGCCATCAGTGGGGGATCGGACAGGGCCTACGAGCAGTACTTC.

Points on this clone: Its ends do not fully match the called genes, so a read error is possible. V and J are TRBV12-3 or TRBV12-4 and TRBJ2-3; D unresolved. This CDR3 has 13 residues. Written as DNA, the CDR3 is TGTGCCAGCAGTCTAGACCACACACATACGCAGTATTTT. Translating gives CASSLDHTHTQYF.

The J gene is TRBJ2-5, the V gene TRBV2, with 8 bases that match TRBD1. This CDR3 is 14 amino acids long. The germline V gene has CDR1 SNHLY and CDR2 FYNNEI. J was trimmed by 1 base and V by 5 bases; bases with no gene match: 3. The CDR3 DNA follows: TGTGCCAGCAGTAGGGACAGGAGCCAAGAGACCCAGTACTTC. As protein: CASSRDRSQETQYF.

V usage is TRBV5-1 and J usage is TRBJ1-6; TRBD1 matches 8 bases. CDR1 and CDR2 from the germline V gene are SGHRS and YFSETQ. The ends lost 4 bases at V and 3 bases at J; junction bases unmatched: 9. This CDR3 spans 17 amino acids. The CDR3 DNA is TGCGCCAGCAGCAAAAGACAGGGGAGTGACTATAATTCACCCCTCCACTTT. Protein: CASSKRQGSDYNSPLHF. Full variable domain (missing parts from reference TRBV5-1 and TRBJ1-6): KAGVTQTPRYLIKTRGQQVTLSCSPISGHRSVSWYQQTPGQGLQFLFEYFSETQRNKGNFPGRFSGRQFSNSRSEMNVSTLELGDSALYLCASSKRQGSDYNSPLHFGNGTRLTVT.

The CDR3 region has the DNA TGTGCCATCAGTGCCAGGACTAGCCCAAAGAACACCGGGGAGCTGTTTTTT. Protein sequence: CAISARTSPKNTGELFF. The chain has TRBV10-3 and TRBJ2-2; 8 bases align to TRBD2. The CDR3 contains 17 residues. V was pared by 4 bases and J by 1 base, with 8 bases of the junction left unmatched. Germline V gene sequence: CDR1 ENHRY, CDR2 SYGVKD.

The chain combines TRBV28 with TRBJ2-7, with D unresolved. The germline V and J ends were trimmed by 5 bases and 3 bases, with 11 bases remaining between them. The CDR3 is 13 residues long. Germline V gene data show CDR1 as MDHEN and CDR2 as SYDVKM. CDR3 sequence: CASSRDIRYEQYF. Written as DNA, the CDR3 is TGTGCCAGCAGTCGTGACATACGCTACGAGCAGTACTTC.

V usage is TRBV5-1 and J usage is TRBJ2-5; 8 nucleotides line up with TRBD2. This CDR3 is built from 14 residues. The V gene end was trimmed by 2 bases and the J gene end by 0 bases; junction bases not matched to a gene: 0. Germline values: CDR1 SGHRS, CDR2 YFSETQ. CDR3 residues: CASSFGGDQETQYF. The CDR3 DNA follows: TGCGCCAGCAGCTTCGGGGGGGACCAAGAGACCCAGTACTTC. Based on the CDR3 plus reference TRBV5-1 and TRBJ2-5, the full variable domain is KAGVTQTPRYLIKTRGQQVTLSCSPISGHRSVSWYQQTPGQGLQFLFEYFSETQRNKGNFPGRFSGRQFSNSRSEMNVSTLELGDSALYLCASSFGGDQETQYFGPGTRLLVL.

The gene calls are TRBV7-9 and TRBJ1-2; D call uncertain. The ends were cut back, 2 bases at V and 8 bases at J, with 12 bases in the middle. Germline values: CDR1 SEHNR, CDR2 FQNEAQ (reference sequence). The CDR3 sequence is 13 residues long. This CDR3 reads CASSLQDPGGYTF. The CDR3 nucleotides read TGTGCCAGCAGCTTACAGGATCCCGGCGGCTACACCTTC.

The genes are TRBV29-1 and TRBJ1-2; 10 bases are shared with TRBD1. Unmatched junction bases numbered 5, after V lost 6 bases and J lost 7 bases. The V gene's germline CDR1 is SQVTM and CDR2 ANQGSEA. The CDR3 runs to 12 residues. CDR3: CSVAGTGVGYTF. The CDR3 DNA follows: TGCAGCGTAGCAGGGACAGGGGTTGGCTACACCTTC.

The chain carries TRBV2 and TRBJ2-1; TRBD1 aligns across 11 bases. With 3 bases clipped from V and 6 bases from J, the junction kept 1 base outside the gene matches. The CDR3 covers 14 residues. CDR1 SNHLY and CDR2 FYNNEI come from the germline V gene. In DNA form, the CDR3 reads TGTGCCAGCAGTGACGGACAGGGGGCCAATGAGCAGTTCTTC. Encoded protein: CASSDGQGANEQFF.

The rearrangement uses TRBV28 and TRBJ2-1; no clear D gene. Germline assignment: CDR1 MDHEN and CDR2 SYDVKM. V lost 5 bases, J lost 9 bases, and 20 bases lay in between. This CDR3 is built from 15 residues. CDR3 coding DNA: TGTGCCAGCAGTCCACAGTTAACCAGGAATAGTGAGCAGTTCTTC. It yields the protein CASSPQLTRNSEQFF. Complete variable domain (other parts from reference TRBV28 and TRBJ2-1): DVKVTQSSRYLVKRTGEKVFLECVQDMDHENMFWYRQDPGLGLRLIYFSYDVKMKEKGDIPEGYSVSREKKERFSLILESASTNQTSMYLCASSPQLTRNSEQFFGPGTRLTVL.

This clone was seen just once. V usage is TRBV2 and J usage is TRBJ1-5; 7 bases agree with TRBD1. The J segment lost 5 bases and the V segment lost 6 bases, leaving 4 bases of the junction unmatched. The germline V gene has CDR1 SNHLY and CDR2 FYNNEI. CDR3 size: 13 residues. CDR3 in amino acids: CASSYRGDQPQHF. As DNA, the CDR3 is TGTGCCAGCAGCTACAGGGGTGATCAGCCCCAGCATTTT.

The rearrangement uses TRBV10-1 and TRBJ2-2; 9 bases are a match to TRBD2. The CDR3 spans 16 residues. Losses at the gene ends were 9 bases for V and 8 bases for J; bases not matched to a gene: 16. CDR1 is WNHNN, CDR2 SYGVQD, per germline (reference sequence). CDR3 coding DNA: TGCGCCAGGCCGACGTTGGCTAGCGGGGATTCGGGGGAGCTGTTTTTT. Translated, it gives CARPTLASGDSGELFF.

This chain uses TRBV13 with TRBJ2-5; 7 bases line up with TRBD2. Germline V gene data show CDR1 as PRHDT and CDR2 as FYEKMQ (reference sequence). V dropped 4 bases and J dropped 2; count of bases not matched to a gene: 13. CDR3 size: 17 residues. CDR3 DNA: TGTGCCAGCAGCTCCACTCCTAGCGGATCCTTTCAAGAGACCCAGTACTTC. It translates to CASSSTPSGSFQETQYF.

V gene TRBV7-8 combines with J gene TRBJ2-1; 14 nucleotides match TRBD2. V gave up 3 bases and J gave up 0 bases; unmatched junction bases: 7. CDR1 and CDR2 from the germline V gene are SGHVS and FQNEAQ. The CDR3 loop spans 19 amino acids. The CDR3 spells CASSFLTSGGASSYNEQFF. CDR3 nucleotide sequence: TGTGCCAGCAGCTTTCTGACTAGCGGGGGGGCAAGCTCCTACAATGAGCAGTTCTTC.

V is TRBV28 and J is TRBJ2-5; D uncertain. CDR1 and CDR2 (germline): MDHEN, SYDVKM. The length of the CDR3 is 12 residues. Trimming took 6 bases from V and 5 from J, leaving 10 bases between them. CDR3 DNA: TGTGCCAGCAGAGACTCGGTTGAGACCCAGTACTTC. It yields the protein CASRDSVETQYF.

This sequence joins TRBV7-9 and TRBJ1-2, with TRBD1 identical over 10 bases. Germline-derived CDR1 and CDR2 are SEHNR and FQNEAQ (reference sequence). The CDR3 is made up of 16 amino acids. Germline trimming cut 1 base from V and 6 bases from J; bases unmatched to any gene: 8. The CDR3 nucleotides read TGTGCCAGCAGCTTAGAGCGGGACAGGGGCGGTCATGGCTACACCTTC. Translating it yields CASSLERDRGGHGYTF. Full variable domain (missing parts from reference TRBV7-9 and TRBJ1-2): DTGVSQNPRHKITKRGQNVTFRCDPISEHNRLYWYRQTLGQGPEFLTYFQNEAQLEKSRLLSDRFSAERPKGSFSTLEIQRTEQGDSAMYLCASSLERDRGGHGYTFGSGTRLTVV.

The chain couples TRBV28 to TRBJ1-5; weak D call: TRBD1 (5 bases). In germline, CDR1 is MDHEN, CDR2 SYDVKM. The CDR3 loop spans 15 amino acids. V lost 7 bases and J 3 bases, leaving 16 bases between the germline ends. CDR3 in amino acids: CASKIGGGLNQPQHF. CDR3 DNA: TGTGCCAGCAAAATCGGGGGAGGTCTCAATCAGCCCCAGCATTTT.

The chain has TRBV28 and TRBJ1-5; D might be TRBD1 (6 bases). The length of the CDR3 is 18 residues. Per the germline V gene, CDR1 is MDHEN and CDR2 is SYDVKM. Trimming stripped 7 bases from V and 2 bases from J, with 24 bases between. CDR3 loop: CASTLGGGSLTRNQPQHF. In DNA form, the CDR3 reads TGTGCCAGCACTCTCGGGGGGGGCTCCTTAACTCGCAATCAGCCCCAGCATTTT.

This clone was seen just once. This sequence joins TRBV19 and TRBJ1-2; no firm D call. From germline, CDR1 is LNHDA and CDR2 SQIVND (reference sequence). Deletions cut 1 base from V and 6 bases from J, with 9 bases between. This CDR3 spans 13 amino acids. The CDR3 here is CASSIGTLNGYTF. The CDR3 bases are TGTGCCAGTAGTATAGGCACCCTAAATGGCTACACCTTC.